These 11 T cell receptor beta chains originate from one sample sequenced in a study of lymphopenia after photon versus proton radiotherapy. Libraries were prepared by immunoSEQ multiplex PCR; TCRdb keeps only in-frame clonotypes and omits some of them. Altogether 17,000 or so clones are present, 75% to 90% being singletons, with the ten largest covering less than 12%. This specimen consisted of peripheral blood, obtained from a patient treated with proton-based radiotherapy. The source is an older man with pancreatic cancer.

J is TRBJ1-2 and V is TRBV7-9, with D perhaps matching TRBD1 (5 bases). Germline CDR1 and CDR2: SEHNR and FQNEAQ (reference sequence). With 1 base removed from V and 8 bases from J, the gap between germline ends came to 11 bases. This CDR3 contains 13 residues. The CDR3: CASSLVQAVGYTF. CDR3 DNA: TGTGCCAGCAGCTTAGTACAGGCCGTGGGCTACACCTTC.

The V call is TRBV7-9, the J call TRBJ1-2; maybe TRBD1 (5 bases). The CDR3 loop spans 14 amino acids. The V gene's germline CDR1 is SEHNR and CDR2 FQNEAQ (reference sequence). Trimming pared 1 base from V and 2 bases from J, leaving 8 bases between. CDR3 DNA: TGTGCCAGCAGCTTAGGGGACCCCAACTATGGCTACACCTTC. Translated: CASSLGDPNYGYTF.

This chain joins TRBV6-4 and TRBJ1-1, with D uncertain. Trimming cost V 2 bases and J 1 base, with 8 bases left between them. The length of the CDR3 is 14 residues. Germline assignment: CDR1 MRHNA and CDR2 SNTAGT. CDR3 region: CASSDGSKNTEAFF. The CDR3 bases are TGTGCCAGCAGTGACGGCAGCAAGAACACTGAAGCTTTCTTT.

The chain employs TRBV5-1 and TRBJ1-1; D perhaps matches TRBD1 (5 bases). V lost 0 bases to trimming and J lost 1 base, with 16 bases between them. Germline V gene lookup returns CDR1 SGHRS and CDR2 YFSETQ. CDR3 length: 17 residues. The CDR3 region has the DNA TGCGCCAGCAGCTTGGTCTATGAGACAGAAGGGAACACTGAAGCTTTCTTT. Protein: CASSLVYETEGNTEAFF.

This clone came up once. In DNA form, the CDR3 reads TGTGCCAGCAGCCAAGATCGAACCACCGGGGAGCTGTTTTTT. Translated, it gives CASSQDRTTGELFF. The V call is TRBV4-2, the J call TRBJ2-2; D gene uncertain. Germline V gives CDR1 LGHNA, CDR2 YNFKEQ. Trimming pared 0 bases from V and 4 bases from J, leaving 6 bases between. CDR3 length: 14 amino acids.

This rearrangement joins TRBV2 to TRBJ2-5; D is ambiguous. The DNA matches TRBJ2-7 better at its end, which makes the J call doubtful. Germline V lookup: CDR1 SNHLY, CDR2 FYNNEI. The CDR3 runs 15 residues. The CDR3 region has the DNA TGTGCCAGCAGTGTGGGTGACGGAATAGGGTACGAGCAGTACTTC. Encoded protein: CASSVGDGIGYEQYF.

This chain uses TRBV27 with TRBJ2-6, with D perhaps matching TRBD1 or TRBD2 (6 bases each). This CDR3 spans 15 amino acids. V shed 1 base and J shed 4 bases, with 8 bases lying between them. The germline V gene encodes CDR1 MNHEY and CDR2 SMNVEV (reference sequence). This CDR3 reads CASSLWGAGANVLTF. The CDR3, as DNA: TGTGCCAGCAGTTTATGGGGGGCCGGGGCCAACGTCCTGACTTTC.

The V call is TRBV9, the J call TRBJ1-2; D gene unclear. The CDR3 runs 16 residues. The germline V gene encodes CDR1 SGDLS and CDR2 YYNGEE. V was clipped by 4 bases and J by 2 bases, with 18 bases between them. The CDR3 protein is CASSPGRLPENYGYTF. The DNA for the CDR3 is TGTGCCAGCAGCCCCGGCAGACTACCAGAGAACTATGGCTACACCTTC.

This clone was seen only once. The genes are TRBV30 and TRBJ2-2; D is unresolved. The CDR3 has 13 residues. V was cut by 5 bases and J by 4 bases, with 11 bases left in between. CDR1 and CDR2 (germline): GTSNPN, SVGIG (reference sequence). The DNA of the CDR3 is TGTGCCTGGGACAAGGTGGCCACCGGGGAGCTGTTTTTT. Protein product: CAWDKVATGELFF.

The chain carries TRBV7-3 and TRBJ2-1, with D perhaps matching TRBD2 (7 bases). The length of the CDR3 is 15 residues. The germline V gene has CDR1 SGHTA and CDR2 FQGTGA. V lost 2 bases, J lost 9 bases, and 17 bases lay in between. The CDR3, as DNA: TGTGCCAGCAGCTTATTGAGAGGGGCGGGGGCTGAGCAGTTCTTC. It specifies CASSLLRGAGAEQFF.

This chain uses TRBV19 with TRBJ2-5; no clear D. Germline-derived CDR1 and CDR2 are LNHDA and SQIVND (reference sequence). There are 11 residues in the CDR3. Trimming pared 9 bases from V and 6 bases from J, leaving 11 bases between. The CDR3 sequence: CARGCRKTQYF. CDR3 coding DNA: TGTGCCAGGGGGTGTCGGAAGACCCAGTACTTC.